Presented here are 22 T cell receptor beta chains from one specimen sequenced in a study of control samples from healthy donors and cancer patients. This table comes from immunoSEQ multiplex PCR, and its TCRdb copy is limited to in-frame clones, with some not included. The data contain around 150,000 clones, roughly 90% of them singletons. Sequencing was performed on blood. The receptor source for this set is a man in his thirties or forties in good health.

CDR3 protein: CASSVTDGQLSPLHF. The CDR3 DNA sequence: TGTGCCAGCAGCGTTACAGACGGACAGTTATCACCCCTCCACTTT. The chain recombines TRBV9 with TRBJ1-6; D perhaps matches TRBD1 (6 bases). Looked up from germline, CDR1 is SGDLS and CDR2 is YYNGEE. The CDR3 is made up of 15 amino acids. Between the trimmed V and J ends, which lost 2 bases and 10 bases, there was a span of 16 bases.

The gene calls are TRBV25-1 and TRBJ1-2, with D perhaps matching TRBD1 (6 bases). The CDR3 loop spans 15 amino acids. The V gene's germline CDR1 is MGHDK and CDR2 SYGVNS. V gave up 1 base and J gave up 8 bases, with 17 bases separating them. CDR3 amino acids: CASSESETGGRGYTF. The CDR3 DNA reads as TGTGCCAGCAGTGAATCCGAGACAGGTGGTCGCGGCTACACCTTC.

This clone came up a few times. This chain links TRBV2 with TRBJ2-2, with D unresolved. The ends were cut back, 6 bases at V and 1 base at J, with 0 bases in the middle. This CDR3 contains 11 residues. Germline loops: CDR1 SNHLY, CDR2 FYNNEI. The CDR3 sequence: CASRNTGELFF. In DNA, the CDR3 is TGTGCCAGCAGGAACACCGGGGAGCTGTTTTTT. The full variable domain, with the rest looked up from reference TRBV2 and TRBJ2-2, is EPEVTQTPSHQVTQMGQEVILRCVPISNHLYFYWYRQILGQKVEFLVSFYNNEISEKSEIFDDQFSVERPDGSNFTLKIRSTKLEDSAMYFCASRNTGELFFGEGSRLTVL.

V usage is TRBV7-3 and J usage is TRBJ2-6; tentative D call: TRBD1 (6 bases). Trimming shortened V by 5 bases and J by 0 bases, and 8 bases separated the two germline ends. This CDR3 has 15 amino acids. Germline V gene lookup returns CDR1 SGHTA and CDR2 FQGTGA. CDR3 bases: TGTGCCAGCAGCACGACAGGCTCTGGGGCCAACGTCCTGACTTTC. Translating gives CASSTTGSGANVLTF.

The rearrangement joins TRBV3-1 (or the pseudogene TRBV3-2) to TRBJ1-6; 7 bases are a match to TRBD1. The ends lost 7 bases at V and 9 bases at J; junction bases unmatched: 9. The CDR3 loop spans 14 amino acids. Germline lookup yields CDR1 LGHDT and CDR2 YNNKEL (reference sequence). DNA of the CDR3: TGTGCCAGCACCTCAGGGGGGGCGGGTTCACCCCTCCACTTT. This codes for CASTSGGAGSPLHF.

The V gene is TRBV2, the J gene TRBJ2-3; TRBD1 or TRBD2 may be the D gene (5 bases each). This CDR3 has 13 residues. The V and J ends lost 5 bases and 2 bases respectively, with 8 bases between them. The V gene's germline CDR1 is SNHLY and CDR2 FYNNEI. This CDR3 is CASSRDATDTQYF. CDR3 nucleotides: TGTGCCAGCAGTCGGGACGCCACAGATACGCAGTATTTT.

This chain's CDR3 is CASGGREEKLFF. The CDR3 nucleotides are TGTGCCAGTGGAGGACGGGAGGAAAAACTGTTTTTT. The chain joins TRBV19 to TRBJ1-4; no firm D call. Germline V gene lookup returns CDR1 LNHDA and CDR2 SQIVND (reference sequence). The germline V and J ends were trimmed by 8 bases and 8 bases, with 12 bases remaining between them. This CDR3 region has 12 residues.

This chain joins TRBV19 and TRBJ2-3; the D is unclear. The CDR3 is 14 amino acids. With 2 bases removed from V and 1 base from J, the gap between germline ends came to 7 bases. Germline values: CDR1 LNHDA, CDR2 SQIVND (reference sequence). The CDR3 region has the DNA TGTGCCAGTAGTATATCCTGGGGCACAGATACGCAGTATTTT. Residues: CASSISWGTDTQYF.

This chain links TRBV5-5 with TRBJ2-3; a possible D gene is TRBD1 (7 bases). Germline CDR1 SGHKS, CDR2 YYEKEE (reference sequence). This CDR3 spans 16 amino acids. V was pared by 1 base and J by 2 bases, with 14 bases between. For the CDR3, the DNA is TGTGCCAGCAGCTTGAACGCAGGGGGGATCACAGATACGCAGTATTTT. This encodes CASSLNAGGITDTQYF.

This clone occurred once. The rearrangement joins TRBV4-1 to TRBJ1-5, with D perhaps TRBD1 (6 bases). This CDR3 is 15 amino acids long. Germline V gene sequence: CDR1 MGHRA, CDR2 YSYEKL. Between the trimmed V and J ends, which lost 8 bases and 7 bases, there was a span of 21 bases. CDR3 coding DNA: TGCGCCAGCGACCCAGCTGGGACACAAAACCAGCCCCAGCATTTT. This encodes CASDPAGTQNQPQHF.

This chain links TRBV3-1 (or the pseudogene TRBV3-2) with TRBJ1-1, with a possible D match to TRBD1 (5 bases). CDR1 and CDR2 from the germline V gene are LGHDT and YNNKEL (reference sequence). The ends were cut back, 1 base at V and 1 base at J, with 10 bases in the middle. The CDR3 runs to 15 residues. CDR3 sequence (DNA): TGTGCCAGCAGCCAAGGTAGCAGGGCGAACACTGAAGCTTTCTTT. Amino acids: CASSQGSRANTEAFF.

The chain is built from TRBV6-5 and TRBJ1-2; D is possibly TRBD1 (6 bases). The germline V and J ends were trimmed by 10 bases and 7 bases, with 25 bases remaining between them. The CDR3 covers 15 residues. From germline, CDR1 is MNHEY and CDR2 SVGAGI. The CDR3 sequence: CATEGQPTIPGGYTF. The CDR3 DNA sequence: TGTGCCACGGAGGGACAACCAACTATCCCAGGTGGCTACACCTTC.

This clone was picked up one time. The V and J genes are TRBV9 and TRBJ1-2; no clear D gene. Germline CDR1 SGDLS, CDR2 YYNGEE. The length of the CDR3 is 15 residues. V gave up 7 bases and J gave up 2 bases, with 18 bases separating them. CDR3 residues: CASSPTVTPNYGYTF. The CDR3 bases are TGTGCCAGCTCCCCGACTGTGACTCCCAACTATGGCTACACCTTC.

This chain uses TRBV19 with TRBJ1-4; 8 positions match TRBD1. The CDR3 has 13 residues. The V gene end was trimmed by 11 bases and the J gene end by 5 bases; junction bases not matched to a gene: 7. In germline, CDR1 is LNHDA, CDR2 SQIVND (reference sequence). The CDR3 here is CAAKQGENEKLFF. The CDR3 nucleotides are TGTGCCGCGAAACAGGGGGAGAATGAAAAACTGTTTTTT.

CDR3 bases: TGTGCCAGCAGGGCTACAGGGACAGATACGCAGTATTTT. It is translated as CASRATGTDTQYF. The chain links TRBV6-5 to TRBJ2-3; possible D gene TRBD1, 6 bases. Trimming cost V 6 bases and J 3 bases, with 10 bases left between them. The germline V gene has CDR1 MNHEY and CDR2 SVGAGI. This CDR3 contains 13 residues.

The V and J genes are TRBV5-6 and TRBJ2-5; 8 nucleotides line up with TRBD1. Germline CDR1 reads SGHDT; CDR2 reads YYEEEE. J was trimmed by 2 bases and V by 1 base; bases with no gene match: 4. This CDR3 contains 15 residues. CDR3 in DNA: TGTGCCAGCAGCTTGTCGGGACAGGTTCAAGAGACCCAGTACTTC. The encoded protein is CASSLSGQVQETQYF.

The genes are TRBV4-2 and TRBJ2-7; the D gene could be TRBD1 or TRBD2 (5 bases each). This CDR3 region has 15 residues. Germline-derived CDR1 and CDR2 are LGHNA and YNFKEQ. V gave up 0 bases and J gave up 7 bases, with 16 bases separating them. CDR3 sequence: CASSQDQGRTGEQYF. CDR3 coding DNA: TGTGCCAGCAGCCAAGATCAGGGCAGAACGGGGGAGCAGTACTTC.

This clone came up a few times. The chain joins TRBV19 to TRBJ2-1; D unresolved. Germline loops: CDR1 LNHDA, CDR2 SQIVND (reference sequence). The CDR3 has 12 amino acids. Deletions cut 5 bases from V and 9 bases from J, with 11 bases between. The CDR3 loop is CASSFSVGEQFF. The CDR3 DNA sequence: TGTGCCAGTAGTTTCAGTGTTGGTGAGCAGTTCTTC.

The count of this clone is one. This chain connects TRBV11-3 to TRBJ2-7; possibly TRBD1 for D (7 bases). Trimming removed 5 bases from V and 5 bases from J, with 19 bases in between. The germline gives CDR1 SGHNT, CDR2 YENEEA. This CDR3 comprises 15 residues. Here the CDR3 DNA reads TGTGCCAGCAGCCCCGGAGGGGGCACCCCTCACGAGCAGTACTTC. The encoded protein is CASSPGGGTPHEQYF.

The V gene is TRBV15, the J gene TRBJ1-4; possible D gene TRBD1, 5 bases. V shed 0 bases and J shed 6 bases, with 11 bases lying between them. The germline CDR1 and CDR2 sequences are LNHNV and YYDKDF (reference sequence). CDR3 length: 15 residues. The chain's CDR3 is CATSRDLGTDEKLFF. The CDR3 coding sequence is TGTGCCACCAGCAGAGACTTAGGGACGGATGAAAAACTGTTTTTT.

This clone appeared a single time. The CDR3: CASSQEYPLREQYF. CDR3 DNA sequence: TGCGCCAGCAGCCAAGAGTACCCCCTTCGGGAGCAGTACTTC. The chain joins TRBV4-1 to TRBJ2-7; the D is unclear. V lost 0 bases to trimming and J lost 7 bases, with 13 bases between them. CDR3 length equals 14 residues. In germline, CDR1 is MGHRA, CDR2 YSYEKL.

J is TRBJ1-2 and V is TRBV6-2 or TRBV6-3; TRBD1 matches at 9 bases. Trimming removed 4 bases from V and 4 bases from J; junction bases left unmatched: 10. From germline, CDR1 is MNHEY and CDR2 SVGEGT. This CDR3 spans 16 amino acids. CDR3 protein: CASSSMDRGHAYGYTF. CDR3 bases: TGTGCCAGCAGTTCTATGGACAGGGGACATGCCTATGGCTACACCTTC.